Here is one T cell receptor (beta chain) with its context. The sample belongs to a study of shared clonotypes between healthy human individuals. Study-wide background: Per donor, three plates held CD4 naive cells, three held CD4 memory, two held CD8 naive and one held CD8 memory.

TCRdb's table, derived via immunoSEQ multiplex PCR, lists solely in-frame clones and lacks some. The data show some 2.1 million clones, with roughly 94% seen just once and 0.1% to 0.15% held by the top ten. Losses at the gene ends were 3 bases for V and 7 bases for J; bases not matched to a gene: 7. Germline V gene data show CDR1 as SNHLY and CDR2 as FYNNEI. The CDR3 contains 14 residues. Sequencing used naive CD4+ T cells sorted from blood. As to subset: CD45RA+ positively selected. The rearrangement links TRBV2 to TRBJ2-3; 7 nucleotides align to TRBD1. This receptor was identified in a man between 18 and 29 years old in good health. The CDR3: CASSDRKGANTQYF. The CDR3 DNA sequence: TGTGCCAGCAGTGACAGGAAGGGGGCGAATACGCAGTATTTT.